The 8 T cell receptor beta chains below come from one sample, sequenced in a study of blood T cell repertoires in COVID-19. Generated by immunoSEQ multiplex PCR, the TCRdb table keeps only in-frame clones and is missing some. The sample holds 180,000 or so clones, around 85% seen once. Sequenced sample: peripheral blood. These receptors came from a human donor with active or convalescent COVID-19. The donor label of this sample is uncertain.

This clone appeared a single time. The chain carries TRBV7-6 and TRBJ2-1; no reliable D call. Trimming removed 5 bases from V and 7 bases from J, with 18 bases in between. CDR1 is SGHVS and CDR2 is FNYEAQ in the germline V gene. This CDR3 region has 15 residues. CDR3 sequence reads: CASSLRQAPANEQFF. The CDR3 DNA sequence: TGTGCCAGCAGCCTCAGGCAGGCCCCGGCGAATGAGCAGTTCTTC.

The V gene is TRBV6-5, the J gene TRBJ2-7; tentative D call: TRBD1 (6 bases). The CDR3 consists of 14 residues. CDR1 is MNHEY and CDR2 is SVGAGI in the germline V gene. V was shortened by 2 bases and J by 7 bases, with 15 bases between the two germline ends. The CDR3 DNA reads TGTGCCAGCAGTTACACTCACAGGGCTTATGAGCAGTACTTC. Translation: CASSYTHRAYEQYF.

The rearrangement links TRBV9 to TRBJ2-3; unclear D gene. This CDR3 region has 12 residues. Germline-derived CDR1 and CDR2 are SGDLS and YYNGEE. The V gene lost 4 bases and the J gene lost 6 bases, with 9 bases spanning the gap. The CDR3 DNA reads TGTGCCAGCAGCCCCGCGAGGGATACGCAGTATTTT. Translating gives CASSPARDTQYF.

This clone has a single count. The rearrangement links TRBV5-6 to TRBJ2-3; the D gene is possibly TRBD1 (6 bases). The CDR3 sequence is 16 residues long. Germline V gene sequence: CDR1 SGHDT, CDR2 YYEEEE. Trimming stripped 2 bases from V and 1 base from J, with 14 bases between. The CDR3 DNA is TGTGCCAGCAGCTTTTTTGGGGGCGCGGGCACAGATACGCAGTATTTT. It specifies CASSFFGGAGTDTQYF.

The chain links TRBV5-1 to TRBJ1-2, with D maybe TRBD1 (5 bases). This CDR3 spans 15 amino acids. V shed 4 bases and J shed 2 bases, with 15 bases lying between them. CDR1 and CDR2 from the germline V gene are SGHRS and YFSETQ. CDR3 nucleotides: TGCGCCAGCAGCCCGGGGGGGAGCTGGAACTATGGCTACACCTTC. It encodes CASSPGGSWNYGYTF.

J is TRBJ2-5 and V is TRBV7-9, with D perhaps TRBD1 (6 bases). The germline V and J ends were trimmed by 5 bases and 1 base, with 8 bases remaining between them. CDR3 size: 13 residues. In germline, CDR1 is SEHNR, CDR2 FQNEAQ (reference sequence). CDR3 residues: CASSRDTQETQYF. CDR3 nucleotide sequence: TGTGCCAGCAGCCGGGACACCCAAGAGACCCAGTACTTC.

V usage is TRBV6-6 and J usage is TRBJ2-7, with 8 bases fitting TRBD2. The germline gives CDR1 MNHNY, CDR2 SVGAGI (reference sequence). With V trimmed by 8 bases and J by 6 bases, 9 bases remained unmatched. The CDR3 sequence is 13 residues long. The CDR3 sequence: CASGSGGPGEQYF. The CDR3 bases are TGTGCCAGCGGCTCGGGGGGGCCAGGCGAGCAGTACTTC.

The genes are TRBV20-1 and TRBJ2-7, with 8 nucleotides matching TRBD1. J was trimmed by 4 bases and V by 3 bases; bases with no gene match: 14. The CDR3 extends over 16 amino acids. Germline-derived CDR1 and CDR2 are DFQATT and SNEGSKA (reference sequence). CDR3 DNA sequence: TGCAGTGCTAGTCACCCGGGACAGGCGACGGGGTACGAGCAGTACTTC. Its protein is CSASHPGQATGYEQYF.